This T cell receptor beta chain is drawn from a study of T cell clusters in autoimmune cytopenias. One tube held mixed TRB-A and TRB-B primer pools for touch-down PCR. TCRdb reprocessed the multiplex PCR reads, with one entry per CDR3 protein and no DNA. This table lists around 15,000 distinct CDR3 sequences. TRB was amplified from roughly 250 ng of peripheral blood genomic DNA per sample. The CDR3 consists of 14 residues. Germline V gives CDR1 SGHTA, CDR2 FQGNSA. Specimen: peripheral blood. The sequence was collected from a human donor with an autoimmune cytopenia or autoimmune hepatitis (not recorded which). The chain has TRBV7-2 and TRBJ2-5; the D call of TRBD2 rests on TCRdb alone, since no DNA is present to check it. CDR3 loop: CASSTASGKETQYF. Combining the CDR3 with reference TRBV7-2 and TRBJ2-5 gives the whole variable domain GAGVSQSPSNKVTEKGKDVELRCDPISGHTALYWYRQSLGQGLEFLIYFQGNSAPDKSGLPSDRFSAERTGGSVSTLTIQRTQQEDSAVYLCASSTASGKETQYFGPGTRLLVL.